The T cell receptor (beta chain) described here comes from a study of T cells in Graves' hyperthyroidism and ophthalmopathy. The hyperthyroidism was newly diagnosed and had lasted under 2 months; the patients were aged 18 to 65. Amplification targeted TCR beta CDR3 regions from RNA transcripts. A first-round RT-PCR of the TCR CDR3 used the HTBI primer set. Each CDR3 protein is one row after TCRdb ran MiXCR on the multiplex PCR reads. This table holds a few hundred thousand distinct CDR3 sequences, roughly 15% found once. V gave up 0 bases and J gave up 6 bases, with 5 bases separating them. The CDR3 is 13 amino acids. CDR1 and CDR2 from the germline V gene are MNHNY and SVGAGI (reference sequence). This clonotype was observed a few times.

Sequencing was carried out using blood. The chain carries TRBV6-6 and TRBJ2-2, with D uncertain. The receptor was derived from a woman aged 18-29 years with Graves' hyperthyroidism. The CDR3 nucleotides read TGTGCCAGCAGTTACTCTACCTCCGGGGAGCTGTTTTTT. It specifies CASSYSTSGELFF.